These T cell receptor beta chains were read from a single sample in a study of identical twins. Each CDR3 protein gets one entry after TCRdb re-called the 5' RACE reads with MiXCR. The table has about 900,000 distinct CDR3 sequences, 12% seen once. These data were likewise used in another study, on yellow fever vaccine responses in identical twins.

The sample taken for sequencing was PBMCs. These receptors were taken from a woman younger than 30 in good health. Each CDR3 is given with its conserved first and last residue. D genes are given only for firm matches. A clone size is listed for some rows: how often the clone was seen (once, few, many), or a class if it is expanded.

J gene: TRBJ2-1
V gene: TRBV5-1
clone size: many
D gene: -
CDR3 DNA: TGCGCCAGCAGCATAGGACGGGGGTACAATGAGCAGTTCTTC
CDR3 protein: CASSIGRGYNEQFF

J gene: TRBJ2-3
V gene: TRBV29-1
clone size: -
D gene: -
CDR3 DNA: TGCAGCGTTGTTGGCAGGGGCCAAGGCCGACGAACTAGCACAGATACGCAGTATTTT
CDR3 protein: CSVVGRGQGRRTSTDTQYF

J gene: TRBJ1-3
V gene: TRBV29-1
clone size: few
D gene: -
CDR3 DNA: TGCAGCGCCACAGGGTTTAGCGGCTCTGGAAACACCATATATTTT
CDR3 protein: CSATGFSGSGNTIYF

J gene: TRBJ1-2
V gene: TRBV6-5
clone size: few
D gene: -
CDR3 DNA: TGTGCCAGCAGTTACGAGGGACGTTTTAACTATGGCTACACCTTC
CDR3 protein: CASSYEGRFNYGYTF

J gene: TRBJ1-1
V gene: TRBV28
clone size: -
D gene: -
CDR3 DNA: TGTGCCAGCAGGATATCAGGGGCAACTGAAGCTTTCTTT
CDR3 protein: CASRISGATEAFF

J gene: TRBJ2-4
V gene: TRBV20-1
clone size: few
D gene: TRBD2
CDR3 DNA: TGCAGTGCTAGTCGACTAGCGGGAGTCGACATTCAGTACTTC
CDR3 protein: CSASRLAGVDIQYF

J gene: TRBJ2-2
V gene: TRBV27
clone size: -
D gene: -
CDR3 DNA: TGTGCCAGCACCCTCCCGAGAACCGGGGAGCTGTTTTTT
CDR3 protein: CASTLPRTGELFF

J gene: TRBJ1-1
V gene: TRBV2
clone size: -
D gene: -
CDR3 DNA: TGTGCCAGCAGTGAAGTGAGGGTGGCCAACACTGAAGCTTTCTTT
CDR3 protein: CASSEVRVANTEAFF

J gene: TRBJ2-1
V gene: TRBV11-2
clone size: -
D gene: TRBD2
CDR3 DNA: TGTGCCAGCAGCTTGAGGAGGAAGACCGGGAGGAGCTCCTACAATGAGCAGTTCTTC
CDR3 protein: CASSLRRKTGRSSYNEQFF

J gene: TRBJ2-5
V gene: TRBV4-1
clone size: few
D gene: -
CDR3 DNA: TGCGCCAGCAGCCAAGAGCAGGGTGGGGTCCAAGAGACCCAGTACTTC
CDR3 protein: CASSQEQGGVQETQYF

J gene: TRBJ2-1
V gene: TRBV29-1
clone size: few
D gene: -
CDR3 DNA: TGCAGCGTGGGCAGGGGTACCTACAATGAGCAGTTCTTC
CDR3 protein: CSVGRGTYNEQFF

J gene: TRBJ2-1
V gene: TRBV5-1
clone size: few
D gene: -
CDR3 DNA: TGCGCCAGCAGCCCAATAACCTTAGCTGAGCAGTTCTTC
CDR3 protein: CASSPITLAEQFF

J gene: TRBJ1-4
V gene: TRBV4-1
clone size: many
D gene: TRBD1
CDR3 DNA: TGCGCCAGCAGCCCAGGGACAGGGGGTAATGAAAAACTGTTTTTT
CDR3 protein: CASSPGTGGNEKLFF

J gene: TRBJ2-5
V gene: TRBV24-1
clone size: few
D gene: TRBD1
CDR3 DNA: TGTGCCACCAGTGACCCTGCGGACAGGGGTAGAGAGACCCAGTACTTC
CDR3 protein: CATSDPADRGRETQYF

J gene: TRBJ1-2
V gene: TRBV12-3/TRBV12-4
clone size: many
D gene: -
CDR3 DNA: TGTGCCAGCAGTTCCGAGGGTGGGGATGGCTACACCTTC
CDR3 protein: CASSSEGGDGYTF

J gene: TRBJ2-7
V gene: TRBV28
clone size: many
D gene: -
CDR3 DNA: TGTGCCAGCAGTTCCCGACTAGTCTTCTCCTACGAGCAGTACTTC
CDR3 protein: CASSSRLVFSYEQYF

J gene: TRBJ1-4
V gene: TRBV12-2
clone size: -
D gene: -
CDR3 DNA: TGTGCAAGTCGCTTACCGCGACAGGTTGCAACTAATGAAAAACTGTTTTTT
CDR3 protein: CASRLPRQVATNEKLFF

J gene: TRBJ2-7
V gene: TRBV10-3
clone size: -
D gene: -
CDR3 DNA: TGTGCCATCAGGGGGGGAACCAACGAGCAGTACTTC
CDR3 protein: CAIRGGTNEQYF

J gene: TRBJ2-1
V gene: TRBV24-1
clone size: few
D gene: TRBD2
CDR3 DNA: TGTGCCACCAGTGATGGAGCTAGCGGGAGCGCAAATGAGCAGTTCTTC
CDR3 protein: CATSDGASGSANEQFF

J gene: TRBJ1-5
V gene: TRBV11-2
clone size: few
D gene: -
CDR3 DNA: TGTGCCAGCAGCTTGGGGGGGATGGGGAGGGATCAGCCCCAGCATTTT
CDR3 protein: CASSLGGMGRDQPQHF

J gene: TRBJ2-5
V gene: TRBV11-2
clone size: few
D gene: -
CDR3 DNA: TGTGCCAGCAGCTTAGGACCGAACGGGGTAGAGACCCAGTACTTC
CDR3 protein: CASSLGPNGVETQYF